The rows below give T cell receptor beta chains drawn from one sample of a study of T cell responses to AZD1222 COVID-19 vaccine. The repertoire was sequenced with immunoSEQ multiplex PCR; TCRdb's copy has only in-frame clones and lacks some. Of around 120,000 clones in the sample, just under 95% were seen once. Sequencing was performed on peripheral blood, taken on day 0 of AZD1222 vaccination. Source of these receptors: an adult in good health. Both conserved end residues are part of each CDR3. D genes are given only for firm matches. Size tells how often a clone was seen (once, few, many) or the class of an expanded clone, and some rows leave it out.

D	V	J	size	CDR3	DNA
.	TRBV3-1/TRBV3-2	TRBJ1-1	.	CASSQSGQTNTEAFF	TGTGCCAGCAGCCAGTCCGGACAGACGAACACTGAAGCTTTCTTT
.	TRBV19	TRBJ1-3	once	CASHQDPGNTIYF	TGTGCCAGTCACCAGGACCCTGGAAACACCATATATTTT
TRBD1	TRBV6-2/TRBV6-3	TRBJ2-1	.	CASSYPYGTGGYNEQFF	TGTGCCAGCAGTTACCCCTATGGGACAGGGGGCTACAATGAGCAGTTCTTC
.	TRBV7-2	TRBJ1-1	.	CASSLDGSWPEAFF	TGTGCCAGCAGCTTAGACGGTTCGTGGCCTGAAGCTTTCTTT
.	TRBV4-3	TRBJ1-5	once	CASSQLRVLGSNQPQHF	TGCGCCAGCAGCCAGCTCAGGGTTCTTGGTAGCAATCAGCCCCAGCATTTT
.	TRBV4-2	TRBJ1-3	.	CASSQAPMEGERNTIYF	TGTGCCAGCAGCCAAGCCCCGATGGAAGGGGAAAGAAACACCATATATTTT
.	TRBV6-2/TRBV6-3	TRBJ1-1	.	CASSPGNPGGFF	TGTGCCAGCAGTCCCGGAAACCCCGGAGGGTTCTTT
.	TRBV7-2	TRBJ2-7	.	CASSLDRVPGSHEQYF	TGTGCCAGCAGCTTAGATCGGGTGCCAGGGTCCCACGAGCAGTACTTC
TRBD1	TRBV28	TRBJ2-4	once	CASSSPGQGFNLAKNIQYF	TGTGCCAGCAGTTCTCCGGGACAGGGGTTTAATCTAGCCAAAAACATTCAGTACTTC
.	TRBV11-1	TRBJ2-7	.	CASSLGLTYEQYF	TGTGCCAGCAGCTTAGGTCTGACCTACGAGCAGTACTTC
.	TRBV30	TRBJ2-3	.	CAWYPQAPGTTDTQYF	TGTGCCTGGTATCCTCAGGCGCCCGGGACCACAGATACGCAGTATTTT
.	TRBV2	TRBJ1-5	.	CASSGGAGSNQPQHF	TGTGCCAGCAGTGGGGGTGCGGGGAGCAATCAGCCCCAGCATTTT
.	TRBV7-9	TRBJ2-2	.	CASSLVLIYTGELFF	TGTGCCAGCAGCCTAGTCCTCATCTACACCGGGGAGCTGTTTTTT
TRBD2	TRBV5-4	TRBJ2-5	.	CASSFSGSGETQYF	TGTGCCAGCAGCTTTAGCGGGAGTGGAGAGACCCAGTACTTC
.	TRBV21-1	TRBJ1-5	.	CASSKEDRKNQPQHF	TGTGCCAGCAGCAAAGAGGACAGAAAAAATCAGCCCCAGCATTTT
.	TRBV2	TRBJ2-1	.	CASSQGRVYNEQFF	TGTGCCAGCAGCCAGGGGAGAGTCTACAATGAGCAGTTCTTC
.	TRBV2	TRBJ2-5	few	CASSPGVQETQYF	TGTGCCAGCAGCCCGGGAGTGCAAGAGACCCAGTACTTC
TRBD1	TRBV27	TRBJ1-5	once	CASISGQGDSNQPQHF	TGTGCCAGCATCTCCGGCCAGGGGGATAGCAATCAGCCCCAGCATTTT
.	TRBV14	TRBJ1-1	.	CASSPLLRTGRDTEAFF	TGTGCCAGCAGCCCGTTACTGAGGACGGGAAGGGACACTGAAGCTTTCTTT
.	TRBV7-9	TRBJ2-7	.	CASSRDGSYEQYF	TGTGCCAGCAGCCGAGACGGGAGCTACGAGCAGTACTTC
.	TRBV6-5	TRBJ2-7	.	CASSRRGFGEQYF	TGTGCCAGCAGTCGCAGGGGATTTGGCGAGCAGTACTTC
TRBD2	TRBV27	TRBJ2-3	.	CASSALAGGLTDTQYF	TGTGCCAGCAGTGCACTAGCGGGAGGTCTCACAGATACGCAGTATTTT
.	TRBV3-1/TRBV3-2	TRBJ2-1	.	CASRKTGSGEQFF	TGTGCCAGCAGGAAAACAGGGTCGGGTGAGCAGTTCTTC
.	TRBV11-3	TRBJ2-3	.	CASSGGLRTDTQYF	TGTGCCAGCAGCGGGGGGCTCCGCACAGATACGCAGTATTTT
TRBD2	TRBV7-3	TRBJ2-3	.	CASSLGMGGRTDTQYF	TGTGCCAGCAGCTTAGGAATGGGCGGGAGGACAGATACGCAGTATTTT
.	TRBV5-1	TRBJ2-7	.	CASSLDSGVSPEQYF	TGCGCCAGCAGCTTGGATTCAGGGGTTTCGCCCGAGCAGTACTTC
.	TRBV11-2	TRBJ2-5	.	CASSPGPQETQYF	TGTGCCAGCAGCCCGGGACCTCAAGAGACCCAGTACTTC
.	TRBV21-1	TRBJ1-2	.	CASSSITTGILGGYTF	TGTGCCAGCAGCAGCATAACAACCGGGATCCTGGGTGGCTACACCTTC
.	TRBV27	TRBJ2-4	.	CASSFLTPGNIQYF	TGTGCCAGCAGTTTTTTGACCCCTGGGAACATTCAGTACTTC
.	TRBV19	TRBJ2-7	once	CASSIAGETISYEQYF	TGTGCCAGTAGTATAGCTGGGGAAACTATATCCTACGAGCAGTACTTC
TRBD1	TRBV11-3	TRBJ2-1	.	CASSFGQGSEQFF	TGTGCCAGCAGCTTCGGACAGGGGAGTGAGCAGTTCTTC
.	TRBV6-6	TRBJ2-7	medium-sized	CASSYGGGEQYF	TGTGCCAGCAGTTACGGGGGCGGGGAGCAGTACTTC
.	TRBV11-1	TRBJ2-1	.	CASSFQAGRDNEEQFF	TGTGCCAGCAGCTTTCAAGCGGGGAGGGACAATGAGGAGCAGTTCTTC
TRBD2	TRBV28	TRBJ2-5	.	CASSFSGREGKETQYF	TGTGCCAGCAGTTTCTCTGGGCGGGAGGGTAAAGAGACCCAGTACTTC
.	TRBV6-5	TRBJ1-2	.	CASRQGSYGPYGYTF	TGTGCCAGCCGTCAGGGGTCCTATGGCCCCTATGGCTACACCTTC
.	TRBV12-5	TRBJ2-6	.	CASGPTSSRPVRSSSGANVLTF	TGTGCTAGTGGTCCCACCAGCTCCAGGCCCGTACGTAGTAGCTCTGGGGCCAACGTCCTGACTTTC
TRBD1	TRBV5-1	TRBJ2-1	.	CASSSGTGNYNEQFF	TGCGCCAGCAGCTCAGGGACAGGGAATTACAATGAGCAGTTCTTC